These 22 T cell receptor beta chains came from one sample sequenced in a study of T cell responses to AZD1222 COVID-19 vaccine. Sequencing used immunoSEQ multiplex PCR; TCRdb keeps in-frame clones, though not all of them. The table includes about 97,000 clones, roughly 88% detected once. The specimen was peripheral blood, collected on day 0 of AZD1222 vaccination. Receptors originate from an adult in good health.

CDR3 nucleotide sequence: TGTGCCAGCTCACCCCCGGACAGCGACTACGAGCAGTACTTC. Protein sequence: CASSPPDSDYEQYF. The rearrangement joins TRBV18 to TRBJ2-7; D is possibly TRBD1 (6 bases). The CDR3 runs to 14 residues. Deletions cut 3 bases from V and 3 bases from J, with 12 bases between. Germline values: CDR1 KGHSH, CDR2 LQKENI. The full variable domain, with the rest looked up from reference TRBV18 and TRBJ2-7, is NAGVMQNPRHLVRRRGQEARLRCSPMKGHSHVYWYRQLPEEGLKFMVYLQKENIIDESGMPKERFSAEFPKEGPSILRIQQVVRGDSAAYFCASSPPDSDYEQYFGPGTRLTVT.

The rearrangement joins TRBV5-1 to TRBJ1-2; 7 bases line up with TRBD1. After removal of 0 bases from V and 6 bases from J, the junction contained 2 bases not matched to a gene. Germline V gene lookup returns CDR1 SGHRS and CDR2 YFSETQ. This CDR3 region has 13 residues. The CDR3 DNA is TGCGCCAGCAGCTTGGACGACAGGGATGGCTACACCTTC. This sequence encodes CASSLDDRDGYTF.

This chain uses TRBV19 with TRBJ2-1; TRBD2 matches 9 bases. The junction had 9 bases not matched to a gene; V was cut back by 7 bases and J by 5 bases. Germline V gene lookup returns CDR1 LNHDA and CDR2 SQIVND (reference sequence). This CDR3 region has 15 residues. CDR3 nucleotides: TGTGCCAGTACCAACCGGGCTAGCGGGGACAATGAGCAGTTCTTC. Its protein product is CASTNRASGDNEQFF.

The chain is built from TRBV1 and TRBJ1-2; the D call of TRBD1 is as the table states it, not checked on the DNA. TRBV1 is shown as a pseudogene. This CDR3 spans 17 amino acids. The CDR3 here is CTSSQVTGLVANYGYTF. The CDR3 bases are TGCACCAGCAGCCAAGTGACAGGCCTTGTCGCTAACTATGGCTACACCTTC.

This chain uses TRBV11-2 with TRBJ2-3, with 12 bases identical to TRBD2. This CDR3 comprises 16 residues. Germline lookup yields CDR1 SGHAT and CDR2 FQNNGV. The junction had 5 bases not matched to a gene; V was cut back by 7 bases and J by 0 bases. CDR3 nucleotide sequence: TGTGCCAGCACCTTGGGACTAGCGGGTAGCACAGATACGCAGTATTTT. Protein: CASTLGLAGSTDTQYF.

CDR3 nucleotide sequence: TGTGCCAGCAGTTTACTGACAGAGTCCACCGGGGAGCTGTTTTTT. Its protein product is CASSLLTESTGELFF. The chain links TRBV27 to TRBJ2-2; possibly TRBD1 for D (5 bases). The CDR3 has 15 amino acids. CDR1 and CDR2 (germline): MNHEY, SMNVEV (reference sequence). Trimming pared 2 bases from V and 4 bases from J, leaving 11 bases between.

This clone showed up just once. The chain recombines TRBV29-1 with TRBJ2-5, with TRBD1 identical over 10 bases. V trimming: 6 bases; J trimming: 2 bases; junction bases outside the gene matches: 6. This CDR3 comprises 14 residues. The germline V gene has CDR1 SQVTM and CDR2 ANQGSEA. CDR3 coding DNA: TGCAGCGTGACAGGGGGCGCGGGTCAAGAGACCCAGTACTTC. Its protein product is CSVTGGAGQETQYF.

CDR3 sequence reads: CASSPQGMKDTGELFF. As DNA, the CDR3 is TGTGCCAGCAGCCCACAGGGAATGAAGGACACCGGGGAGCTGTTTTTT. V and J are TRBV11-3 and TRBJ2-2; TRBD1 might be the D (6 bases). Germline V gene lookup returns CDR1 SGHNT and CDR2 YENEEA. Trimming shortened V by 5 bases and J by 3 bases, and 16 bases separated the two germline ends. The CDR3 runs to 16 residues.

This chain joins TRBV3-1 (or the pseudogene TRBV3-2) and TRBJ2-5; D is possibly TRBD2 (7 bases). Trimming removed 3 bases from V and 4 bases from J, with 12 bases in between. This CDR3 is built from 14 residues. Per the germline V gene, CDR1 is LGHDT and CDR2 is YNNKEL (reference sequence). CDR3 region: CASSHRGASETQYF. In DNA, the CDR3 is TGTGCCAGCAGCCACCGGGGGGCATCAGAGACCCAGTACTTC.

The chain employs TRBV5-4 and TRBJ1-1, with D possibly being TRBD1 (5 bases). Germline V gene sequence: CDR1 SGHNT, CDR2 YYREEE (reference sequence). The germline V and J ends were trimmed by 0 bases and 3 bases, with 9 bases remaining between them. The CDR3 has 14 residues. CDR3 bases: TGTGCCAGCAGCTTGGCCAGGGCGGACACTGAAGCTTTCTTT. It encodes CASSLARADTEAFF.

This sequence joins TRBV12-3 or TRBV12-4 and TRBJ1-1, with D perhaps matching TRBD1 (6 bases). The CDR3 loop spans 13 amino acids. V was shortened by 9 bases and J by 3 bases, with 14 bases between the two germline ends. In DNA, the CDR3 is TGTGCCAGGGGAGAGGGGGAGTACACTGAAGCTTTCTTT. Its translation is CARGEGEYTEAFF.

The chain links TRBV5-5 to TRBJ1-3; 8 positions match TRBD1. The CDR3 spans 17 residues. The germline V gene has CDR1 SGHKS and CDR2 YYEKEE (reference sequence). The V gene end was trimmed by 0 bases and the J gene end by 2 bases; junction bases not matched to a gene: 7. Here the CDR3 DNA reads TGTGCCAGCAGCTTGGGCCCCCGGACAGGGACTGGAAACACCATATATTTT. Its protein product is CASSLGPRTGTGNTIYF.

The chain joins TRBV3-1 (or the pseudogene TRBV3-2) to TRBJ1-2; tentative D call: TRBD1 (5 bases). Trimming stripped 1 base from V and 2 bases from J, with 11 bases between. Germline CDR1 and CDR2: LGHDT and YNNKEL (reference sequence). This CDR3 comprises 15 residues. The chain's CDR3 is CASSQVGRGNYGYTF. CDR3 nucleotide sequence: TGTGCCAGCAGCCAAGTAGGTAGGGGCAACTATGGCTACACCTTC.

This sequence joins TRBV30 and TRBJ1-1, with 8 bases fitting TRBD1. CDR1 GTSNPN and CDR2 SVGIG come from the germline V gene (reference sequence). The J segment lost 1 base and the V segment lost 4 bases, leaving 5 bases of the junction unmatched. This CDR3 contains 14 residues. This chain's CDR3 is CAWNTDRANTEAFF. In nucleotides, the CDR3 is TGTGCCTGGAACACGGACAGGGCGAACACTGAAGCTTTCTTT.

V and J are TRBV29-1 and TRBJ1-2; 7 bases are a match to TRBD1. The trim removed 6 bases at V and 0 bases at J, leaving 7 bases unmatched. Germline lookup yields CDR1 SQVTM and CDR2 ANQGSEA. CDR3 length equals 14 residues. As DNA, the CDR3 is TGCAGCGTGCTCCGGGACAGCACTAACTATGGCTACACCTTC. Residues: CSVLRDSTNYGYTF.

V is TRBV3-1 (or the pseudogene TRBV3-2) and J is TRBJ2-1; D is possibly TRBD2 (6 bases). The CDR3 length is 17 residues. V lost 0 bases and J lost 0, with 12 bases in between. From germline, CDR1 is LGHDT and CDR2 YNNKEL (reference sequence). The CDR3 is CASSQELEGSSYNEQFF. CDR3 DNA sequence: TGTGCCAGCAGCCAAGAGTTGGAGGGGAGCTCCTACAATGAGCAGTTCTTC.

The J gene is TRBJ1-4, the V gene TRBV19, with D perhaps matching TRBD1 (5 bases). CDR1 and CDR2 (germline): LNHDA, SQIVND (reference sequence). V lost 5 bases and J lost 3, with 10 bases in between. There are 14 residues in the CDR3. The CDR3 is CASSPRVANEKLFF. DNA of the CDR3: TGTGCCAGTAGTCCCAGGGTGGCTAATGAAAAACTGTTTTTT.

The gene calls are TRBV7-8 and TRBJ1-1; D gene unclear. The V end lost 5 bases, the J end lost 4 bases, and 17 bases lay between the germline ends. Germline lookup yields CDR1 SGHVS and CDR2 FQNEAQ. The CDR3 totals 15 residues. DNA for the CDR3: TGTGCCAGCAGCGCAACACGGGATTACGGCACTGAAGCTTTCTTT. It encodes CASSATRDYGTEAFF.

The chain recombines TRBV7-2 with TRBJ2-7; 10 nucleotides agree with TRBD2. V was pared by 8 bases and J by 2 bases, with 9 bases of the junction left unmatched. The CDR3 sequence is 15 residues long. The germline V gene has CDR1 SGHTA and CDR2 FQGNSA. This CDR3 reads CASRHGLAVPYEQYF. The DNA for the CDR3 is TGTGCCAGCCGCCACGGACTAGCGGTACCCTACGAGCAGTACTTC.

V gene TRBV19 combines with J gene TRBJ1-3; D call uncertain. V was cut by 3 bases and J by 2 bases, with 8 bases left in between. This CDR3 comprises 14 residues. CDR1 LNHDA and CDR2 SQIVND come from the germline V gene (reference sequence). CDR3 in DNA: TGTGCCAGTAGTATCGCAGGTACTGGAAACACCATATATTTT. Its translation: CASSIAGTGNTIYF.

This clone was found once. This chain connects TRBV4-1 to TRBJ1-2; tentative D call: TRBD1 (5 bases). Trimming pared 4 bases from V and 8 bases from J, leaving 20 bases between. The length of the CDR3 is 15 residues. Germline V gene lookup returns CDR1 MGHRA and CDR2 YSYEKL. The CDR3 here is CASSPTAFGNGGYTF. CDR3 DNA: TGCGCCAGCAGCCCGACAGCTTTCGGAAACGGCGGCTACACCTTC.

The rearrangement joins TRBV11-3 to TRBJ1-2, with D unresolved. The V end was cut by 4 bases, the J end by 5 bases, with 29 bases between. This CDR3 is built from 19 residues. Germline loops: CDR1 SGHNT, CDR2 YENEEA. The CDR3 sequence is CASSSGRFADPKDDYGYTF. Written as DNA, the CDR3 is TGTGCCAGCAGCTCCGGTCGGTTCGCCGATCCGAAAGACGATTATGGCTACACCTTC.